The 30 T cell receptor beta chains in this list originate from one sample, sequenced in a study of control samples from healthy donors and cancer patients. The table came from immunoSEQ multiplex PCR; TCRdb's copy has only in-frame clones and leaves some out. Of 150,000 to 200,000 clones detected, 90% to 95% appear once; the ten largest clones hold 1.4%. The sample comprised blood. The receptors derive from a man in his thirties or forties in good health.

The V call is TRBV28, the J call TRBJ2-4; possibly TRBD2 for D (5 bases). This CDR3 region has 15 residues. Trimming removed 4 bases at V and 2 bases at J, with 12 bases between. Germline V gene data show CDR1 as MDHEN and CDR2 as SYDVKM. CDR3 DNA: TGTGCCAGCAGTTCCGGGGAAGCTTCCAAAAACATTCAGTACTTC. Encoded protein: CASSSGEASKNIQYF.

The chain is built from TRBV5-1 and TRBJ2-1; possible D gene TRBD1, 6 bases. The ends were cut back, 2 bases at V and 0 bases at J, with 12 bases in the middle. The CDR3 runs 16 residues. Germline V CDR1 and CDR2: SGHRS, YFSETQ. The CDR3, as DNA: TGCGCCAGCAGCTTAGGTCCAGGGGCCTCCTACAATGAGCAGTTCTTC. The encoded protein is CASSLGPGASYNEQFF.

The CDR3 sequence is CASSGGGLEAFF. For the CDR3, the DNA is TGTGCCAGCAGCGGAGGGGGGCTTGAAGCTTTCTTT. The chain has TRBV5-4 and TRBJ1-1; TRBD1 might be the D (6 bases). Trimming removed 4 bases from V and 7 bases from J, with 11 bases in between. Germline lookup yields CDR1 SGHNT and CDR2 YYREEE (reference sequence). The CDR3 consists of 12 residues.

The V gene is TRBV19, the J gene TRBJ1-1; D is unclear. CDR3 length: 14 residues. Germline CDR1 reads LNHDA; CDR2 reads SQIVND (reference sequence). V lost 3 bases and J 10 bases, leaving 18 bases between the germline ends. The CDR3 DNA is TGTGCCAGTAGTATTGGGCGAGGGTTCACCGCAGCTTTCTTT. Protein product: CASSIGRGFTAAFF.

V usage is TRBV12-3 or TRBV12-4 and J usage is TRBJ2-5, with TRBD2 as a possible D gene (5 bases). Trimming took off 1 base at V and 7 bases at J, with 7 bases between the two ends. This CDR3 region has 12 residues. CDR3 in amino acids: CASSLEGGTQYF. The DNA of the CDR3 is TGTGCCAGCAGTTTAGAAGGAGGGACCCAGTACTTC.

This clone has only a few counts. The V gene is TRBV5-4, the J gene TRBJ1-4; D not certain. Per the germline V gene, CDR1 is SGHNT and CDR2 is YYREEE (reference sequence). Trimming shortened V by 0 bases and J by 5 bases, and 2 bases separated the two germline ends. The CDR3 has 12 amino acids. CDR3 sequence: CASSLGNEKLFF. In DNA form, the CDR3 reads TGTGCCAGCAGCTTGGGGAATGAAAAACTGTTTTTT.

The genes are TRBV6-4 and TRBJ1-5; no firm D call. Germline V gene sequence: CDR1 MRHNA, CDR2 SNTAGT. The CDR3 loop spans 13 amino acids. Between the trimmed V and J ends, which lost 4 bases and 1 base, there was a span of 5 bases. CDR3 residues: CASSVDSNQPQHF. CDR3 DNA sequence: TGTGCCAGCAGTGTGGACAGCAATCAGCCCCAGCATTTT.

The chain carries TRBV12-3 or TRBV12-4 and TRBJ1-2; D ambiguous. V lost 5 bases to trimming and J lost 7 bases, with 11 bases between them. The CDR3 covers 12 residues. CDR3 coding DNA: TGTGCCAGCAGTCCCCCGGTCGCTGGCTACACCTTC. It specifies CASSPPVAGYTF.

This chain connects TRBV3-1 (or the pseudogene TRBV3-2) to TRBJ2-3; 7 bases match TRBD2. Trimming took 1 base from V and 5 from J; bases not matched to a gene: 9. CDR3 length: 16 amino acids. The V gene's germline CDR1 is LGHDT and CDR2 YNNKEL (reference sequence). In DNA, the CDR3 is TGTGCCAGCAGCCAAGGGGCTAGCGGAGCGGGAGATACGCAGTATTTT. Its protein is CASSQGASGAGDTQYF.

The genes are TRBV2 and TRBJ2-1, with 12 bases fitting TRBD2. The V gene end was trimmed by 4 bases and the J gene end by 7 bases; junction bases not matched to a gene: 5. Germline V gene lookup returns CDR1 SNHLY and CDR2 FYNNEI. CDR3 length: 15 residues. In DNA, the CDR3 is TGTGCCAGCAGTGGACTAGCGGGAGAAGGGAATGAGCAGTTCTTC. Encoded protein: CASSGLAGEGNEQFF.

The chain couples TRBV3-1 (or the pseudogene TRBV3-2) to TRBJ2-3; TRBD2 aligns across 8 bases. CDR3 size: 16 residues. V trimming: 1 base; J trimming: 1 base; junction bases outside the gene matches: 4. Germline loops: CDR1 LGHDT, CDR2 YNNKEL (reference sequence). CDR3 sequence reads: CASSQVTGGRTDTQYF. The DNA for the CDR3 is TGTGCCAGCAGCCAAGTTACGGGAGGGCGCACAGATACGCAGTATTTT.

The chain joins TRBV6-5 to TRBJ1-5; TRBD1 is a possible D gene (6 bases). The germline gives CDR1 MNHEY, CDR2 SVGAGI. Trimming stripped 7 bases from V and 4 bases from J, with 11 bases between. This CDR3 spans 13 amino acids. Here the CDR3 reads CASTDRRNQPQHF. The CDR3 DNA reads TGTGCCAGCACCGACAGGCGAAATCAGCCCCAGCATTTT.

The chain joins TRBV18 to TRBJ1-2, with D hard to call. CDR3 length: 16 amino acids. Trimming cost V 0 bases and J 3 bases, with 14 bases left between them. Germline V gene sequence: CDR1 KGHSH, CDR2 LQKENI. This chain's CDR3 is CASSPPEGQVHYGYTF. In DNA, the CDR3 is TGTGCCAGCTCACCACCAGAAGGCCAGGTCCACTATGGCTACACCTTC.

V is TRBV11-2 and J is TRBJ2-7; D is possibly TRBD1 (5 bases). This CDR3 spans 14 amino acids. The V gene's germline CDR1 is SGHAT and CDR2 FQNNGV. V shed 1 base and J shed 3 bases, with 10 bases lying between them. CDR3 protein: CASSLVQGGYEQYF. The CDR3 coding sequence is TGTGCCAGCAGCTTAGTCCAGGGCGGCTACGAGCAGTACTTC.

For this clone: The same CDR3 arises from other DNA sequences in this sample as well. The chain carries TRBV2 and TRBJ2-7, with D possibly called TRBD1 or TRBD2 (6 bases each). Germline V CDR1 and CDR2: SNHLY, FYNNEI. The CDR3 is 17 amino acids. The V gene lost 8 bases and the J gene lost 2 bases, with 25 bases spanning the gap. The CDR3, as DNA: TGTGCCAGCCCCCAGGAGCGGCGGGGAAGGGGGACCTACGAGCAGTACTTC. Translating it yields CASPQERRGRGTYEQYF.

This chain uses TRBV2 with TRBJ2-7; no firm D call. The ends were cut back, 0 bases at V and 3 bases at J, with 12 bases in the middle. CDR1 SNHLY and CDR2 FYNNEI come from the germline V gene. The length of the CDR3 is 15 residues. CDR3 protein: CASSEALGDRYEQYF. CDR3 nucleotide sequence: TGTGCCAGCAGTGAAGCTCTTGGGGATCGCTACGAGCAGTACTTC.

The chain uses TRBV9 and TRBJ2-2, with a tentative D call TRBD2 (6 bases). Germline CDR1 and CDR2: SGDLS and YYNGEE. Trimming pared 7 bases from V and 1 base from J, leaving 11 bases between. The CDR3 is 14 amino acids. Written as DNA, the CDR3 is TGTGCCAGCCAGATGGGGGGGAACACCGGGGAGCTGTTTTTT. Translation gives CASQMGGNTGELFF. The full variable domain, completed using reference TRBV9 and TRBJ2-2, is DSGVTQTPKHLITATGQRVTLRCSPRSGDLSVYWYQQSLDQGLQFLIQYYNGEERAKGNILERFSAQQFPDLHSELNLSSLELGDSALYFCASQMGGNTGELFFGEGSRLTVL.

J is TRBJ2-7 and V is TRBV5-6; TRBD2 aligns across 8 bases. Germline V gene data show CDR1 as SGHDT and CDR2 as YYEEEE. V shed 4 bases, J shed 3 bases, and the junction held 9 bases outside the gene matches. CDR3 length equals 15 residues. The CDR3 sequence is CASSPGIAGNYEQYF. The CDR3 DNA reads TGTGCCAGCAGCCCTGGTATAGCGGGGAACTACGAGCAGTACTTC.

The V gene is TRBV4-1, the J gene TRBJ2-1; D is uncertain. The V gene lost 1 base and the J gene lost 8 bases, with 18 bases spanning the gap. Germline V gives CDR1 MGHRA, CDR2 YSYEKL. The CDR3 length is 16 residues. CDR3 in amino acids: CASSQAGSSMPDEQFF. In DNA form, the CDR3 reads TGCGCCAGCAGCCAAGCGGGTAGTAGCATGCCCGATGAGCAGTTCTTC.

The V call is TRBV4-1, the J call TRBJ2-7, with 9 bases that match TRBD1. Germline V gene lookup returns CDR1 MGHRA and CDR2 YSYEKL. CDR3 size: 14 residues. V trimming: 3 bases; J trimming: 2 bases; junction bases outside the gene matches: 2. The CDR3 region has the DNA TGCGCCAGCAGCCAGGGGGACAGGGCCTACGAGCAGTACTTC. Its translation: CASSQGDRAYEQYF.

The genes are TRBV5-1 and TRBJ2-3; 9 positions agree with TRBD2. The CDR3 spans 16 residues. CDR1 is SGHRS, CDR2 YFSETQ, per germline. J gave up 4 bases and V 1 base, and 7 bases lay outside the gene matches. The CDR3 sequence is CASSLLASGTPDTQYF. The CDR3 region has the DNA TGCGCCAGCAGCTTGCTGGCTAGCGGGACACCAGATACGCAGTATTTT.

Here the CDR3 reads CASSLGTSGRSGELFF. DNA of the CDR3: TGTGCCAGCAGCTTGGGGACTAGCGGGAGATCCGGGGAGCTGTTTTTT. The chain uses TRBV7-9 and TRBJ2-2; TRBD2 agrees at 14 bases. There are 16 residues in the CDR3. V dropped 3 bases and J dropped 6; count of bases not matched to a gene: 3. The germline gives CDR1 SEHNR, CDR2 FQNEAQ (reference sequence).

The rearrangement links TRBV27 to TRBJ1-5; possible D gene TRBD1, 6 bases. The CDR3 covers 16 residues. Trimming cost V 5 bases and J 2 bases, with 16 bases left between them. Germline V gene data show CDR1 as MNHEY and CDR2 as SMNVEV (reference sequence). The CDR3: CASSGTGLGGNQPQHF. The CDR3 DNA is TGTGCCAGCAGTGGAACAGGGTTGGGGGGCAATCAGCCCCAGCATTTT.

The J gene is TRBJ1-5, the V gene TRBV6-5; 10 bases match TRBD1. The CDR3 is 15 residues long. Germline assignment: CDR1 MNHEY and CDR2 SVGAGI. The ends lost 6 bases at V and 6 bases at J; junction bases unmatched: 8. The CDR3 is CASSRQGALGQPQHF. DNA for the CDR3: TGTGCCAGCAGCAGACAGGGGGCCCTCGGTCAGCCCCAGCATTTT.

The chain employs TRBV9 and TRBJ2-7; TRBD2 agrees at 9 bases. Trimming took 4 bases from V and 4 from J; bases not matched to a gene: 9. Germline-derived CDR1 and CDR2 are SGDLS and YYNGEE. The CDR3 is 15 amino acids. The CDR3 nucleotides read TGTGCCAGCAGCCTTAGCGGGAGTGGCGGATACGAGCAGTACTTC. Translating it yields CASSLSGSGGYEQYF.

The chain combines TRBV18 with TRBJ2-7, with a possible D match to TRBD1 (6 bases). Germline V gives CDR1 KGHSH, CDR2 LQKENI. This CDR3 has 18 amino acids. The V gene lost 5 bases and the J gene lost 2 bases, with 25 bases spanning the gap. The CDR3 loop reads CASSSGFIGDTATYEQYF. For the CDR3, the DNA is TGTGCCAGCTCATCGGGCTTCATCGGGGACACAGCGACCTACGAGCAGTACTTC.

V is TRBV20-1 and J is TRBJ2-5; D gene uncertain. The CDR3 runs 9 residues. Germline CDR1 and CDR2: DFQATT and SNEGSKA (reference sequence). Deletions cut 8 bases from V and 4 bases from J, with 5 bases between. In DNA, the CDR3 is TGCAGTTGGGGAGAGACCCAGTACTTC. This gives the protein CSWGETQYF.

The chain has TRBV9 and TRBJ2-3; D might be TRBD1 or TRBD2, each matching 6 bases. Germline-derived CDR1 and CDR2 are SGDLS and YYNGEE. The ends were cut back, 9 bases at V and 2 bases at J, with 16 bases in the middle. The CDR3 is 14 residues long. The CDR3, as DNA: TGTGCCACCTCCAGGGGACTTAACACAGATACGCAGTATTTT. Protein product: CATSRGLNTDTQYF.

A single count supports this clone. This chain links TRBV7-8 with TRBJ2-7; D not certain. V shed 5 bases and J shed 0 bases, with 2 bases lying between them. The CDR3 spans 11 residues. Germline lookup yields CDR1 SGHVS and CDR2 FQNEAQ. The CDR3 DNA follows: TGTGCCAGCAGCGTCTCCTACGAGCAGTACTTC. Protein sequence: CASSVSYEQYF.

The chain uses TRBV5-1 and TRBJ1-1; D gene ambiguous. Germline V gene lookup returns CDR1 SGHRS and CDR2 YFSETQ. The germline V and J ends were trimmed by 3 bases and 1 base, with 10 bases remaining between them. This CDR3 contains 14 residues. The CDR3 sequence: CASSSVGPNTEAFF. In nucleotides, the CDR3 is TGCGCCAGCAGCTCCGTAGGCCCGAACACTGAAGCTTTCTTT.